This is a list of T cell receptor beta chains from one sample in a study of T cells in Graves' hyperthyroidism and ophthalmopathy. TCRdb re-analysed the multiplex PCR reads in MiXCR, keeping a single row per CDR3 protein. Of 450,000 to 700,000 distinct CDR3 sequences listed, about half are singletons. The sequenced sample consisted of peripheral blood or thyroid tissue (not recorded which). Receptor source: a woman aged 18-30 years with Graves' hyperthyroidism. Both conserved end residues are part of each CDR3. The order of the fields is clone size, CDR3 length, D gene, J gene, V gene, CDR3 DNA, CDR3 protein. The D gene is left open where the match is weak. Clone size is stated in some rows and not others, as once, few, many or a class when expanded.

>many|15|TRBD1|TRBJ2-7|TRBV12-3/TRBV12-4
TGTGCCAGCAACTCACCGGGACAGGGGTTCCACGAGCAGTACTTC
CASNSPGQGFHEQYF
>few|13|.|TRBJ2-5|TRBV7-9
TGTGCCAGCAGCTTACTGGAGCAAGAGACCCAGTACTTC
CASSLLEQETQYF
>many|14|.|TRBJ2-5|TRBV7-3
TGTGCCAGCAGCCCCACTCTGACCTTAGAGACCCAGTACTTC
CASSPTLTLETQYF
>.|13|.|TRBJ1-2|TRBV24-1
TGTGCCACCAGTGATCGGGACGGTGGTGGCTACACCTTC
CATSDRDGGGYTF
>few|11|.|TRBJ2-2|TRBV30
TGTGCCTGGAGTGTAAACGGGGAGCTGTTTTTT
CAWSVNGELFF
>many|11|.|TRBJ1-2|TRBV6-4
TGTGCCAGCAGTGACGGGACCGGCTACACCTTC
CASSDGTGYTF
>.|16|TRBD2|TRBJ2-7|TRBV24-1
TGTGCCACCGTTGGACTTGGACTAGCGGGAGTATGGGAGCAGTACTTC
CATVGLGLAGVWEQYF
>many|13|.|TRBJ2-7|TRBV2
TGTGCCAGTTCGGACGAAGTGATCTACGAGCAGTACTTC
CASSDEVIYEQYF
>many|12|.|TRBJ1-2|TRBV7-9
TGTGCCACCGCTTTTGGCGCGTATGGCTACACCTTC
CATAFGAYGYTF
>.|15|TRBD1|TRBJ1-1|TRBV7-3
TGTGCCAGCAGTAGGACCGGGACAGGGAGGACTGAAGCTTTCTTT
CASSRTGTGRTEAFF
>.|14|.|TRBJ1-4|TRBV3-1
TGTGCCAGCAGCCAAGCGGGGACGGGTGAAAAACTGTTTTTT
CASSQAGTGEKLFF
>.|15|TRBD2|TRBJ2-7|TRBV12-3/TRBV12-4
TGTGCCGGCAGTCCGGGACTAGCGGGAGCCTACGAGCAGTACTTC
CAGSPGLAGAYEQYF
>.|13|.|TRBJ2-1|TRBV20-1
TGCAGTGCTAGAGATTGGTCGTCCAATGAGCAGTTCTTC
CSARDWSSNEQFF
>many|19|TRBD1|TRBJ2-6|TRBV6-5
TGTGCCAGCAGGGAAAGGACAGGCCAAACCTACTCTGGGGCCAACGTCCTGACTTTC
CASRERTGQTYSGANVLTF